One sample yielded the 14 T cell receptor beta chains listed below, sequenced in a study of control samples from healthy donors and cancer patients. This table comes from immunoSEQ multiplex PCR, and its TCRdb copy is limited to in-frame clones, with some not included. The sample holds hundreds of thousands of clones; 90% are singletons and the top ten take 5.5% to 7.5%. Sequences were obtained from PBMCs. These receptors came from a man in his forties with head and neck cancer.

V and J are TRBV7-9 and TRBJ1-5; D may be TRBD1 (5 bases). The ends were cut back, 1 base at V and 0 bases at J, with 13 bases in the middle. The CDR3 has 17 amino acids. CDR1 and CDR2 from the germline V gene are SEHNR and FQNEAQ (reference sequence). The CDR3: CASSLGGSVDSNQPQHF. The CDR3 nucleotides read TGTGCCAGCAGCTTAGGGGGCAGTGTTGATAGCAATCAGCCCCAGCATTTT.

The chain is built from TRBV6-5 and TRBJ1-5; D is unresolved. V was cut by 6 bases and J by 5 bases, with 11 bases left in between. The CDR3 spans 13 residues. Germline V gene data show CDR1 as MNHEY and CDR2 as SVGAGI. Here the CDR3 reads CASRGSVHQPQHF. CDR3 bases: TGTGCCAGCAGGGGCAGCGTCCATCAGCCCCAGCATTTT.

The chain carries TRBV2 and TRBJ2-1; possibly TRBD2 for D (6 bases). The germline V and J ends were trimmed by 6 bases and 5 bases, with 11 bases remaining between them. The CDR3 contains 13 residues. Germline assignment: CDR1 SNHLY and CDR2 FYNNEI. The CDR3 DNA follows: TGTGCCAGCAGCGAATGGGGGGACAATGAGCAGTTCTTC. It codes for CASSEWGDNEQFF.

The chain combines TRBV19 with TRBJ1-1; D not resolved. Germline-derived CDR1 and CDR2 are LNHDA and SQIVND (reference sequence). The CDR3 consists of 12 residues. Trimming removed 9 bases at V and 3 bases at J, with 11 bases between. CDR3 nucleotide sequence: TGTGCCAGCGGGGAGGGCTACACTGAAGCTTTCTTT. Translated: CASGEGYTEAFF.

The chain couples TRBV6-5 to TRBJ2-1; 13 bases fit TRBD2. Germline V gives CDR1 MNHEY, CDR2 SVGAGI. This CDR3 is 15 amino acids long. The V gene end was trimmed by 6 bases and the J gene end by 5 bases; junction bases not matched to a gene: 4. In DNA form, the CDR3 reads TGTGCCAGCAGAGCACTAGCGGGGGGGAACAATGAGCAGTTCTTC. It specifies CASRALAGGNNEQFF.

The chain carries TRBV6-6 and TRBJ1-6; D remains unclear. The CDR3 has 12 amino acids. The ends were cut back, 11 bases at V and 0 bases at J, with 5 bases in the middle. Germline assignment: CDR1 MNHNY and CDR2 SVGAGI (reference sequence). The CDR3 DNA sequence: TGTGCCGGTAGCTCCTATAATTCACCCCTCCACTTT. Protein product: CAGSSYNSPLHF.

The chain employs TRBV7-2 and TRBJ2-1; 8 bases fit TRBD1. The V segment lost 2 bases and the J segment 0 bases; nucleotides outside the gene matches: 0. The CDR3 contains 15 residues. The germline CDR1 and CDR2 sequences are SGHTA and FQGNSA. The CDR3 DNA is TGTGCCAGCAGCTTAACAGGGGGCTCCTACAATGAGCAGTTCTTC. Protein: CASSLTGGSYNEQFF.

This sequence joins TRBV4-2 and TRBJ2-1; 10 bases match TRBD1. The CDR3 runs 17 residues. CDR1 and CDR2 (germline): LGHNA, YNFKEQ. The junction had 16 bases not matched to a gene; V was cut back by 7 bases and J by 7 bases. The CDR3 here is CASTPTAGTGVQNEQFF. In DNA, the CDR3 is TGTGCCAGCACCCCAACTGCCGGGACAGGGGTTCAGAATGAGCAGTTCTTC.

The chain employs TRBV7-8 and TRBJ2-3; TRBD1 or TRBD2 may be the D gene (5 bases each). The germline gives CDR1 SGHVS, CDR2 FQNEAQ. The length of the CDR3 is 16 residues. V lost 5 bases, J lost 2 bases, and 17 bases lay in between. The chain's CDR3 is CASSHGAGIFTDTQYF. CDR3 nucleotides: TGTGCCAGCAGCCACGGGGCTGGGATTTTCACAGATACGCAGTATTTT.

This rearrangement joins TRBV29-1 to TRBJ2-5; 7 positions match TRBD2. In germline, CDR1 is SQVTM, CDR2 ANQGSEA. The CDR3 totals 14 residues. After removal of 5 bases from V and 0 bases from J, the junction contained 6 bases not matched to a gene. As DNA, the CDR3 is TGCAGCGTTCTTCTAGCGGCTTACCAAGAGACCCAGTACTTC. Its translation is CSVLLAAYQETQYF. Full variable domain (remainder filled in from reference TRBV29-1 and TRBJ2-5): SAVISQKPSRDICQRGTSLTIQCQVDSQVTMMFWYRQQPGQSLTLIATANQGSEATYESGFVIDKFPISRPNLTFSTLTVSNMSPEDSSIYLCSVLLAAYQETQYFGPGTRLLVL.

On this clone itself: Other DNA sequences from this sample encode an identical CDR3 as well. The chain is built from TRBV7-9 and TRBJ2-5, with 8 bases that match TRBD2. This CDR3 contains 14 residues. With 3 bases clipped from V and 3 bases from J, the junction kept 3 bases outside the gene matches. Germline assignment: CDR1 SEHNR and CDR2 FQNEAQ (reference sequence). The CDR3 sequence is CASSLVAGKETQYF. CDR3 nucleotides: TGTGCCAGCAGCTTGGTAGCGGGAAAAGAGACCCAGTACTTC.

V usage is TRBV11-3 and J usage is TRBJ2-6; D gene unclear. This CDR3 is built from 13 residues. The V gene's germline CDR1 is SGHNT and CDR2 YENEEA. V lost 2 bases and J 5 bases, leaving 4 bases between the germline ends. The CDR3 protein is CASSLSRANVLTF. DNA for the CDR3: TGTGCCAGCAGCTTAAGCCGGGCCAACGTCCTGACTTTC.

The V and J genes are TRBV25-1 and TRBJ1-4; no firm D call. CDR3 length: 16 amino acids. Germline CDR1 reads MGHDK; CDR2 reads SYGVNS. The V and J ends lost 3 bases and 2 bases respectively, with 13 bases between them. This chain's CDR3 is CASSDARGGTNEKLFF. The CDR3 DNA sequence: TGTGCCAGCAGTGACGCCCGGGGTGGGACTAATGAAAAACTGTTTTTT.

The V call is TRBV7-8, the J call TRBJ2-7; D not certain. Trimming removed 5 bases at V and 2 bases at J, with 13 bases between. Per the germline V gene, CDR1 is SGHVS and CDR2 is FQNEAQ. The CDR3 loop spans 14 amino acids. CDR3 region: CASSERRVTYEQYF. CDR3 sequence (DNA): TGTGCCAGCAGCGAACGGAGAGTAACCTACGAGCAGTACTTC.